These 12 T cell receptor beta chains were sequenced from one sample in a study of STAT5B mutations in CD4+ large granular lymphocyte leukemia (dated by TCRdb to 2021 to 2024). The library was produced with the immunoSEQ multiplex PCR assay. In TCRdb, the immuneACCESS table is reduced to in-frame sequences with V and J assigned. These tables do not hold every clone; where another copy was compared, an unresolved V gene accounts for under half, and the others remain unexplained. Recorded for this sample are fewer than 35,000 clones; about four fifths of them occurred a single time. The top ten constitute approximately 2.8% of the sample. Sequenced sample: CD4+ T cells from blood buffy coats. These receptors were collected from a human donor in good health.

The J gene is TRBJ1-1, the V gene TRBV27, with D perhaps matching TRBD1 (6 bases). V shed 2 bases and J shed 7 bases, with 11 bases lying between them. Germline V gives CDR1 MNHEY, CDR2 SMNVEV (reference sequence). CDR3 size: 13 residues. The CDR3 nucleotides are TGTGCCAGCAGTTTAAGAGGGGGAGATGAAGCTTTCTTT. Encoded protein: CASSLRGGDEAFF.

This clone was seen a handful of times. The chain links TRBV6-5 to TRBJ1-1; perhaps TRBD1 as D (6 bases). V lost 11 bases and J lost 10, with 14 bases in between. This CDR3 is 10 amino acids long. Germline CDR1 is MNHEY and CDR2 is SVGAGI. The CDR3: CAVGGRGAFF. CDR3 DNA sequence: TGTGCCGTAGGGGGACGCGGAGCTTTCTTT.

V gene TRBV2 combines with J gene TRBJ2-5; no clear D. The CDR3 contains 11 residues. Trimming stripped 5 bases from V and 5 bases from J, with 6 bases between. The germline V gene encodes CDR1 SNHLY and CDR2 FYNNEI. CDR3 bases: TGTGCCAGCAGTCTCGGGGAGACCCAGTACTTC. This sequence encodes CASSLGETQYF.

This clone came up once. CDR3: CASSLGKVRSTDTQYF. CDR3 in DNA: TGTGCCAGCAGCTTGGGGAAAGTTCGTAGCACAGATACGCAGTATTTT. V gene TRBV5-4 combines with J gene TRBJ2-3; the D is unclear. The CDR3 length is 16 residues. Germline CDR1 and CDR2: SGHNT and YYREEE (reference sequence). Between the trimmed V and J ends, which lost 0 bases and 0 bases, there was a span of 11 bases.

V usage is TRBV7-2 and J usage is TRBJ2-7, with 10 positions matching TRBD2. This CDR3 has 15 amino acids. V lost 4 bases to trimming and J lost 5 bases; unmatched junction nucleotides: 8. Per germline, CDR1 SGHTA and CDR2 FQGNSA. CDR3 residues: CASSSSSGSGHEQYF. DNA for the CDR3: TGTGCCAGCAGCTCGTCTAGCGGGAGTGGTCACGAGCAGTACTTC.

The chain combines TRBV7-2 with TRBJ1-1, with D maybe TRBD1 (5 bases). The germline V gene has CDR1 SGHTA and CDR2 FQGNSA. This CDR3 is 15 amino acids long. The V end was cut by 5 bases, the J end by 4 bases, with 17 bases between. The CDR3 loop reads CASSTTSGQGTEAFF. CDR3 coding DNA: TGTGCCAGCAGCACCACGTCCGGACAAGGCACTGAAGCTTTCTTT.

The CDR3 sequence: CSVEMDGNYGYTF. The CDR3 bases are TGCAGCGTTGAAATGGACGGGAACTATGGCTACACCTTC. The chain couples TRBV29-1 to TRBJ1-2; D is uncertain. Germline V CDR1 and CDR2: SQVTM, ANQGSEA. V was trimmed by 2 bases and J by 2 bases, leaving 9 bases between them. The CDR3 has 13 residues.

The rearrangement uses TRBV30 and TRBJ2-1; D not resolved. The germline gives CDR1 GTSNPN, CDR2 SVGIG (reference sequence). V was pared by 1 base and J by 9 bases, with 7 bases between. The CDR3 sequence is 11 residues long. The CDR3: CAWSGGSEQFF. CDR3 nucleotides: TGTGCCTGGAGTGGAGGAAGTGAGCAGTTCTTC.

The chain couples TRBV19 to TRBJ1-5; no reliable D call. V was trimmed by 4 bases and J by 3 bases, leaving 10 bases between them. Germline-derived CDR1 and CDR2 are LNHDA and SQIVND (reference sequence). This CDR3 region has 14 residues. The CDR3 DNA reads TGTGCCAGTAGTAGAGGCCAGATCAATCAGCCCCAGCATTTT. It is translated as CASSRGQINQPQHF.

The genes are TRBV5-1 and TRBJ2-1, with D perhaps matching TRBD1 or TRBD2 (7 bases each). The V end was cut by 5 bases, the J end by 2 bases, with 11 bases between. From germline, CDR1 is SGHRS and CDR2 YFSETQ. CDR3 length: 14 amino acids. The CDR3 here is CASSQGGAYNEQFF. The CDR3 region has the DNA TGCGCCAGCAGTCAGGGGGGGGCCTACAATGAGCAGTTCTTC. The variable domain in full, completed from reference TRBV5-1 and TRBJ2-1, reads KAGVTQTPRYLIKTRGQQVTLSCSPISGHRSVSWYQQTPGQGLQFLFEYFSETQRNKGNFPGRFSGRQFSNSRSEMNVSTLELGDSALYLCASSQGGAYNEQFFGPGTRLTVL.

The rearrangement uses TRBV7-9 and TRBJ2-1; D might be TRBD1 (6 bases). The CDR3 is made up of 17 amino acids. The germline V and J ends were trimmed by 2 bases and 0 bases, with 14 bases remaining between them. Germline loops: CDR1 SEHNR, CDR2 FQNEAQ (reference sequence). The CDR3 region has the DNA TGTGCCAGCAGCTTACTGGGGGCCCCAGGCTCCTACAATGAGCAGTTCTTC. It codes for CASSLLGAPGSYNEQFF.

This clone appeared a few times. The V and J genes are TRBV2 and TRBJ1-4; D might be TRBD1 (5 bases). The CDR3 is made up of 15 amino acids. The germline CDR1 and CDR2 sequences are SNHLY and FYNNEI. Trimming took off 5 bases at V and 2 bases at J, with 12 bases between the two ends. CDR3 bases: TGTGCCAGCAGTCCCAACAGGCGCACTAATGAAAAACTGTTTTTT. It translates to CASSPNRRTNEKLFF. Full variable domain (missing parts from reference TRBV2 and TRBJ1-4): EPEVTQTPSHQVTQMGQEVILRCVPISNHLYFYWYRQILGQKVEFLVSFYNNEISEKSEIFDDQFSVERPDGSNFTLKIRSTKLEDSAMYFCASSPNRRTNEKLFFGSGTQLSVL.